Listed here is a single T cell receptor (beta chain). The V gene's germline CDR1 is MNHNS and CDR2 SASEGT. The CDR3 has 13 amino acids. V dropped 5 bases and J dropped 5; count of bases not matched to a gene: 5. These data belong to a study of memory CD4+ T cells and cytomegalovirus serostatus. Method: immunoSEQ multiplex PCR; TCRdb's copy keeps in-frame clones and lacks some. Of about 100,000 clones in the sample, about 80% were seen once. Single viable CD3+CD4+CD8-CD45RO+ cells were sorted as the memory CD4+ T cells. The chain couples TRBV6-1 to TRBJ2-5, with 7 bases fitting TRBD2. What was sequenced was memory CD4+ T cells from blood. This sequence was found in an adult in good health and CMV-seropositive. The CDR3 spells CASSRDYLETQYF. Written as DNA, the CDR3 is TGTGCCAGCAGTCGGGACTACCTGGAGACCCAGTACTTC.